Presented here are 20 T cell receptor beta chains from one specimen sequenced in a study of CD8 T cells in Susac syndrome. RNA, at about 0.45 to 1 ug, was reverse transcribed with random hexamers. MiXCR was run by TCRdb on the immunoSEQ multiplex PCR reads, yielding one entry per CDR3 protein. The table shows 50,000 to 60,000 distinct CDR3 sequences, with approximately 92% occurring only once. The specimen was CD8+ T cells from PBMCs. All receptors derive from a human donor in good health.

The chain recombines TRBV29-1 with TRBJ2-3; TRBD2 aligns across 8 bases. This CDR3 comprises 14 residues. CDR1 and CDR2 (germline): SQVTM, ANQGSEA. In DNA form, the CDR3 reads TGCAGTGCCACCTTAGCGGGACGTCTAGATACGCAGTATTTT. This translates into CSATLAGRLDTQYF.

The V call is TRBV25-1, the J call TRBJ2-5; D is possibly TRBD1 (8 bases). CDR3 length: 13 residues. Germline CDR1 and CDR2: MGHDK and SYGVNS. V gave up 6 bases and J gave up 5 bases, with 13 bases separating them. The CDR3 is CASRQGGGETQYF. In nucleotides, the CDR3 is TGTGCCAGCAGACAGGGGGGAGGGGAGACCCAGTACTTC.

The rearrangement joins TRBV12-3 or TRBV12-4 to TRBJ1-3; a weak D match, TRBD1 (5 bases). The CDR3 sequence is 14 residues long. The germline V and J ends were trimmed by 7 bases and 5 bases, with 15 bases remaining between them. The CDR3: CASTFVGERNTIYF. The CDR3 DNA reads TGTGCCAGCACCTTTGTAGGGGAAAGAAACACCATATATTTT.

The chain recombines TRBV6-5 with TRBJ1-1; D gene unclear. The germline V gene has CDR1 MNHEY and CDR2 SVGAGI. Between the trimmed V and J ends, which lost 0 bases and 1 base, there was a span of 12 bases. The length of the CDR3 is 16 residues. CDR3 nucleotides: TGTGCCAGCAGTTACTCTTTGAAGAGTTCGAACACTGAAGCTTTCTTT. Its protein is CASSYSLKSSNTEAFF.

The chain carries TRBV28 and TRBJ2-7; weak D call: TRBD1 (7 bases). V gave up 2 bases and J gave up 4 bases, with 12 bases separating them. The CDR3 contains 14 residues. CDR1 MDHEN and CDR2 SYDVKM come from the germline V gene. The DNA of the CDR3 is TGTGCCAGCAGTTTAGCGGGACAGCTATACGAGCAGTACTTC. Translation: CASSLAGQLYEQYF.

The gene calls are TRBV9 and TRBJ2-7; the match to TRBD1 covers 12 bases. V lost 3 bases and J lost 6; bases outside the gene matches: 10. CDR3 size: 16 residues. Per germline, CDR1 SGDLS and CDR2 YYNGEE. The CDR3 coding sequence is TGTGCCAGCAGCGCGCGAGGGACAGGGGGCCGGGGCGAGCAGTACTTC. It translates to CASSARGTGGRGEQYF. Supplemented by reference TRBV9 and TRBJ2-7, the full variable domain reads DSGVTQTPKHLITATGQRVTLRCSPRSGDLSVYWYQQSLDQGLQFLIQYYNGEERAKGNILERFSAQQFPDLHSELNLSSLELGDSALYFCASSARGTGGRGEQYFGPGTRLTVT.

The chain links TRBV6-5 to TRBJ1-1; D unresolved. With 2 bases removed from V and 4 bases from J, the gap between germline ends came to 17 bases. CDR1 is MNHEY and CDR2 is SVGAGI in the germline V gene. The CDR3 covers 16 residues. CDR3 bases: TGTGCCAGCAGTTACCATGCGGGGTACGAGCGCACTGAAGCTTTCTTT. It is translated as CASSYHAGYERTEAFF.

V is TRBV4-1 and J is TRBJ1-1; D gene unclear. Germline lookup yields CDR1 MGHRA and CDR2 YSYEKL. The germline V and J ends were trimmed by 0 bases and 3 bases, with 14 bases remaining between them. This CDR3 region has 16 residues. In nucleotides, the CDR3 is TGCGCCAGCAGCCAAGACCCGGGGAACTGGGACACTGAAGCTTTCTTT. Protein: CASSQDPGNWDTEAFF.

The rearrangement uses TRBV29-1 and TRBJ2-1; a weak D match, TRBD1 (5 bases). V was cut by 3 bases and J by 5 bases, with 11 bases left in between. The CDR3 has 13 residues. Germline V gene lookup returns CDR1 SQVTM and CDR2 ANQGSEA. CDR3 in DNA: TGCAGCGTTGATCGGCAGGGTGACAATGAGCAGTTCTTC. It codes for CSVDRQGDNEQFF.

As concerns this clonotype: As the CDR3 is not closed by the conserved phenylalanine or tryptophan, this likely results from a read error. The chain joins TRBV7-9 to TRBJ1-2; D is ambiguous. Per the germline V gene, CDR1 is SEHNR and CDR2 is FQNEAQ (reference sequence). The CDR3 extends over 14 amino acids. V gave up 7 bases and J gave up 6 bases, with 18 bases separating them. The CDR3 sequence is CASTQVLDLNGYTL. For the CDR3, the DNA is TGTGCCAGCACCCAGGTTCTAGACTTGAATGGCTACACCCTC.

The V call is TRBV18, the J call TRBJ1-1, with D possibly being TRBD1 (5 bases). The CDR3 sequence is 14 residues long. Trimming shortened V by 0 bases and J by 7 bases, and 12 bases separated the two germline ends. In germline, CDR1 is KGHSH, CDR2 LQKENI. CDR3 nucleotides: TGTGCCAGCTCACCACCGGTAGAGGGGAATGAAGCTTTCTTT. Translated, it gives CASSPPVEGNEAFF.

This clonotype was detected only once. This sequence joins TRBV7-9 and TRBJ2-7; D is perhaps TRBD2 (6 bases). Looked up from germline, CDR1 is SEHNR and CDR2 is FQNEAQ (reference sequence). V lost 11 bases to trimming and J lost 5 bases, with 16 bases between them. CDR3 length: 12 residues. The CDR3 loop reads CAGEGLGNEQYF. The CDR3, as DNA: TGTGCCGGAGAGGGACTCGGGAACGAGCAGTACTTC.

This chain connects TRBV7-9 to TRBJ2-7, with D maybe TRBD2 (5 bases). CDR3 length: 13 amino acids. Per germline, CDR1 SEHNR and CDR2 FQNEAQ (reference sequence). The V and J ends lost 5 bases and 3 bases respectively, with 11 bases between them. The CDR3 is CASSLGEGYEQYF. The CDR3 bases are TGTGCCAGCAGCCTCGGCGAGGGCTACGAGCAGTACTTC.

The CDR3 here is CASGGEGQGYEQYF. The CDR3 DNA sequence: TGTGCCAGCGGGGGGGAGGGACAGGGGTACGAGCAGTACTTC. The V gene is TRBV12-3 or TRBV12-4, the J gene TRBJ2-7; 10 nucleotides line up with TRBD1. The CDR3 extends over 14 amino acids. The junction had 8 bases not matched to a gene; V was cut back by 8 bases and J by 4 bases.

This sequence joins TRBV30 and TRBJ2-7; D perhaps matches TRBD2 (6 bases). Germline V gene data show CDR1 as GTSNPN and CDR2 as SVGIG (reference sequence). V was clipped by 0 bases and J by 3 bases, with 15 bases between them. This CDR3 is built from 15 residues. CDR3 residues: CAWSVLGEELYEQYF. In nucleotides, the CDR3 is TGTGCCTGGAGTGTACTAGGGGAGGAGCTCTACGAGCAGTACTTC.

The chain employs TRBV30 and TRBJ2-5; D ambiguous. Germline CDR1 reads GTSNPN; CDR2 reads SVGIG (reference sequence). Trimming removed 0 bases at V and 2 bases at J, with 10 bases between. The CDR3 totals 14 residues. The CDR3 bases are TGTGCCTGGAGTGTAAAGACTTGGCAAGAGACCCAGTACTTC. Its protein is CAWSVKTWQETQYF.

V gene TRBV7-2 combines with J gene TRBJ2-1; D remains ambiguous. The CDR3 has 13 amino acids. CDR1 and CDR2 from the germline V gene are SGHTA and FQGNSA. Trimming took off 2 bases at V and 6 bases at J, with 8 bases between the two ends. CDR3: CASSLILLNEQFF. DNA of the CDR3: TGTGCCAGCAGCTTAATTCTACTCAATGAGCAGTTCTTC.

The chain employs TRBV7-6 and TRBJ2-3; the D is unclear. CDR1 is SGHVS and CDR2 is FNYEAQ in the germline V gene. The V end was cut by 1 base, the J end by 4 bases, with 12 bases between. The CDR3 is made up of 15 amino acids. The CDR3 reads CASSLVQDRADTQYF. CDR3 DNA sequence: TGTGCCAGCAGCTTAGTCCAGGACCGAGCAGATACGCAGTATTTT.

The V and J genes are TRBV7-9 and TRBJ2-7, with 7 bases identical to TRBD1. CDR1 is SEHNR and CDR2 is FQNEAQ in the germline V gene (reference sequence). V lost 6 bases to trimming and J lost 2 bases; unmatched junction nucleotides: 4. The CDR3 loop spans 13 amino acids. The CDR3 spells CASSRDRTYEQYF. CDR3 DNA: TGTGCCAGCAGTCGGGACAGAACCTACGAGCAGTACTTC.

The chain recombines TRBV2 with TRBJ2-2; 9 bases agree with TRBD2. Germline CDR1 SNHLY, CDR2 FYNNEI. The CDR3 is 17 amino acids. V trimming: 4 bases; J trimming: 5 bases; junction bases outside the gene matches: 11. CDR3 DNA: TGTGCCAGCAGTGGGCCGGGACTAGCAGCCGAAACCGGGGAGCTGTTTTTT. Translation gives CASSGPGLAAETGELFF.